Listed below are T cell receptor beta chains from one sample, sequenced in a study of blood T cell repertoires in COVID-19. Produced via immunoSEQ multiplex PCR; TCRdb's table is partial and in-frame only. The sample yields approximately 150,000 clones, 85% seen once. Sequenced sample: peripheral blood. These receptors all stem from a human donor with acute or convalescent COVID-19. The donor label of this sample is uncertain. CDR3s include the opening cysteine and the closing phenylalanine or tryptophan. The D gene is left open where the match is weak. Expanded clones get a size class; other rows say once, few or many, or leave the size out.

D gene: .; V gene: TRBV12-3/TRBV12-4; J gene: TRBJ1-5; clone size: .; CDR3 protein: CASSFAGHQPQHF; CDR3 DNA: TGTGCCAGCAGTTTCGCGGGCCATCAGCCCCAGCATTTT
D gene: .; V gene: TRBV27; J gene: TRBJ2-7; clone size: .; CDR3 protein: CASSLTGRSYEQYF; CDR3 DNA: TGTGCCAGCAGTTTAACAGGCCGCTCCTACGAGCAGTACTTC
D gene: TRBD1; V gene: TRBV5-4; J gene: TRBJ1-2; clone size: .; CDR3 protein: CVSSGDSNYGYTF; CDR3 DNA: TGTGTCAGCAGCGGGGACAGTAACTATGGCTACACCTTC
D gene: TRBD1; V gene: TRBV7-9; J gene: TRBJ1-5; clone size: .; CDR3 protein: CASSPGQGASQPQHF; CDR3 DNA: TGTGCCAGCAGCCCGGGACAGGGGGCAAGTCAGCCCCAGCATTTT
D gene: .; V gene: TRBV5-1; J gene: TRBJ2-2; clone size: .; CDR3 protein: CASSLDGGTNTGELFF; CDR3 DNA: TGCGCCAGCAGCTTGGACGGGGGAACGAACACCGGGGAGCTGTTTTTT
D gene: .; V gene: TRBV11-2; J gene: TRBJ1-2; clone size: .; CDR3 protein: CASSLDHTYGYTF; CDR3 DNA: TGTGCCAGCAGCTTAGATCACACGTATGGCTACACCTTC
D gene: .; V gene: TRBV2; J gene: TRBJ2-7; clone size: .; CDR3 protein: CASSAGGSYEQYF; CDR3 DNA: TGTGCCAGCTCTGCAGGGGGGTCCTACGAGCAGTACTTC
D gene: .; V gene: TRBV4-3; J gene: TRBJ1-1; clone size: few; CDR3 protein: CASSQRGEGTEAFF; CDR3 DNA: TGCGCCAGCAGCCAACGGGGAGAGGGCACTGAAGCTTTCTTT
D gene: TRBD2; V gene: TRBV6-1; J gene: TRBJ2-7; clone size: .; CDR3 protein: CARVAGHPYEQYF; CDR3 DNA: TGTGCCAGGGTAGCGGGACACCCCTACGAGCAGTACTTC
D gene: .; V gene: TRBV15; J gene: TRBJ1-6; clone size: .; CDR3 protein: CATIQKPRSSYNSPLHF; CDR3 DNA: TGTGCCACCATACAAAAACCCAGAAGCTCCTATAATTCACCCCTCCACTTT
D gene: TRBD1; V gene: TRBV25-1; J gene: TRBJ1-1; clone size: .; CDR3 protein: CASSTMDRRTEAFF; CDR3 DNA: TGTGCCAGCAGTACCATGGACAGGAGGACTGAAGCTTTCTTT
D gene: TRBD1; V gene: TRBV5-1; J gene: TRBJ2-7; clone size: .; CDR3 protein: CASSFRQGVSEQYF; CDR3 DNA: TGCGCCAGCAGCTTTCGACAGGGGGTCTCCGAGCAGTACTTC
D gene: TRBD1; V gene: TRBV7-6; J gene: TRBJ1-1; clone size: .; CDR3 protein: CASSDDRAPTEAFF; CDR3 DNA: TGTGCCAGCAGCGATGACAGGGCGCCCACTGAAGCTTTCTTT
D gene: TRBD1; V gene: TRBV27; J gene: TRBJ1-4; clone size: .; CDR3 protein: CASSFGRGWEKLFF; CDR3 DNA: TGTGCCAGCAGTTTCGGCAGGGGGTGGGAAAAACTGTTTTTT
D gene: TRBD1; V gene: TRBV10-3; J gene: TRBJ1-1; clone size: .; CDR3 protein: CAIKTGSNTEAFF; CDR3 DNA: TGTGCCATCAAGACAGGGTCGAACACTGAAGCTTTCTTT
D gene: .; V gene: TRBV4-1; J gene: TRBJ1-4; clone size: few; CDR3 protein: CASSQERRGREKLFF; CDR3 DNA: TGCGCCAGCAGCCAAGAGAGGAGGGGCAGAGAAAAACTGTTTTTT
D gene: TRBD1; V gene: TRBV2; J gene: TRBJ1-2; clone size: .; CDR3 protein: CASRSGTGIGFYGYTF; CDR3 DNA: TGTGCCAGCAGGTCCGGGACAGGGATAGGATTCTATGGCTACACCTTC
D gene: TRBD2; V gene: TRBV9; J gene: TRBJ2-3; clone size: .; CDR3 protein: CASSTGTSGGRASTDTQYF; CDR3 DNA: TGTGCCAGCAGCACCGGGACTAGCGGGGGGCGTGCTAGCACAGATACGCAGTATTTT
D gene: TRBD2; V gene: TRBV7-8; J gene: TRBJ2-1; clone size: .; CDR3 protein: CASSFGTSGAHNEQFF; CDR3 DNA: TGTGCCAGCAGCTTCGGGACTAGCGGGGCTCACAATGAGCAGTTCTTC
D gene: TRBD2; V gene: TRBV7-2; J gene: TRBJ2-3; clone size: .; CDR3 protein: CASSLDSGAITDTQYF; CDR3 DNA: TGTGCCAGCAGCTTAGACAGCGGGGCCATCACAGATACGCAGTATTTT
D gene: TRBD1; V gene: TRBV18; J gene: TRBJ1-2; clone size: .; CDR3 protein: CASSPSSHRGRDYGYTF; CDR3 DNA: TGTGCCAGCTCACCTTCCTCCCACAGGGGGCGCGACTATGGCTACACCTTC
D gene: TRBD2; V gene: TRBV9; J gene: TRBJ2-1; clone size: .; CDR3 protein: CASSLLAGSYNEQFF; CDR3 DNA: TGTGCCAGCAGCCTTCTAGCGGGATCCTACAATGAGCAGTTCTTC
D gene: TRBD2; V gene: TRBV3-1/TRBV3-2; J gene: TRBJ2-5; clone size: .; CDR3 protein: CASSRLGGGTQETQYF; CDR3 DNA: TGTGCCAGCAGCCGTCTTGGCGGGGGGACCCAAGAGACCCAGTACTTC
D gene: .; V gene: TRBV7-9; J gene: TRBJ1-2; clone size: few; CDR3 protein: CASSADSENYGYTF; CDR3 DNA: TGTGCCAGCAGCGCTGACAGCGAGAACTATGGCTACACCTTC
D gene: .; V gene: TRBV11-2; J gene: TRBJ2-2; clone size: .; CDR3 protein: CASSLSLSSVSNTGELFF; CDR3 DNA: TGTGCCAGCAGCTTATCCCTTTCTAGCGTTAGCAACACCGGGGAGCTGTTTTTT
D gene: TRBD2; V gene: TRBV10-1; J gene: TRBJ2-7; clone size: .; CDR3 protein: CASSELLAGGPSYEQYF; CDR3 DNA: TGCGCCAGCAGTGAGCTACTAGCGGGGGGACCCTCCTACGAGCAGTACTTC
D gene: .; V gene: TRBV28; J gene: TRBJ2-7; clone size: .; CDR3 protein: CASREQGKDYEQYF; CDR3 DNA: TGTGCCAGCAGGGAACAGGGAAAGGACTACGAGCAGTACTTC
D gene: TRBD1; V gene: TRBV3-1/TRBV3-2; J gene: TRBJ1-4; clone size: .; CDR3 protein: CASSPGTGGYDEKLFF; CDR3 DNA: TGTGCCAGCAGCCCTGGAACAGGGGGGTATGATGAAAAACTGTTTTTT
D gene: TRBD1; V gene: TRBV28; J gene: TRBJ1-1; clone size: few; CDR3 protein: CASSLRDRDSIEAFF; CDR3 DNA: TGTGCCAGCAGTCTCCGGGACAGGGATTCGATAGAAGCTTTCTTT
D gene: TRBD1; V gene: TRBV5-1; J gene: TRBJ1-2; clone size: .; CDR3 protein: CASSSLGQRNYGYTF; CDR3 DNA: TGCGCCAGCAGCTCGTTGGGACAGCGAAACTATGGCTACACCTTC
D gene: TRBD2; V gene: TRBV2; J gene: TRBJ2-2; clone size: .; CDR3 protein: CASSEPRGSGENTGELFF; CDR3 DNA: TGTGCCAGCAGTGAACCCCGGGGAAGCGGGGAAAACACCGGGGAGCTGTTTTTT
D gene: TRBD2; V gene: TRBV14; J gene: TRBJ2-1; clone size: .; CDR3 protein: CASSQTSGRARDNEQFF; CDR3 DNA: TGTGCCAGCAGCCAGACTAGCGGGAGGGCCAGGGACAATGAGCAGTTCTTC
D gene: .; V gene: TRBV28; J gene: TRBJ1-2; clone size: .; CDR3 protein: CASSPPETLYGYTF; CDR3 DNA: TGTGCCAGCAGCCCCCCTGAGACTCTCTATGGCTACACCTTC
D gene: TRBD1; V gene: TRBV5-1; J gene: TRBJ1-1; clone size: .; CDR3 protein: CASSLAGQGSTEAFF; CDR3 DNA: TGCGCCAGCAGCTTGGCGGGACAGGGGTCCACTGAAGCTTTCTTT
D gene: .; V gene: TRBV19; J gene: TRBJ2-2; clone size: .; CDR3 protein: CATSGRTGELFF; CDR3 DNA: TGTGCCACCAGCGGGCGTACCGGGGAGCTGTTTTTT
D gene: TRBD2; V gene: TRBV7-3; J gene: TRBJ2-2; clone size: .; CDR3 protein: CASSPPQRGKAGELFF; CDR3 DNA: TGTGCCAGCAGCCCCCCGCAGCGGGGGAAGGCCGGGGAGCTGTTTTTT
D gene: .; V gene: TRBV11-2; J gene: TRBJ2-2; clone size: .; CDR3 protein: CASSPNSRNTGELFF; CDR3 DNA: TGTGCCAGCAGTCCGAATAGTAGGAACACCGGGGAGCTGTTTTTT
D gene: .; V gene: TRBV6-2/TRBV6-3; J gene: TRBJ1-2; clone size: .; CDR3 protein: CASSKSSTVTNYGYTF; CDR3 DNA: TGTGCCAGCAGCAAGTCCTCGACAGTCACTAACTATGGCTACACCTTC
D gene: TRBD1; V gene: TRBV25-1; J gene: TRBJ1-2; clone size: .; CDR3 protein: CASSRDRADGYTF; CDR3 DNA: TGTGCCAGCAGTCGAGACAGGGCGGATGGCTACACCTTC
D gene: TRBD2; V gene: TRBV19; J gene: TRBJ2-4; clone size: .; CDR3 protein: CASRGLREGVGNIQYF; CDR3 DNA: TGTGCCAGTAGAGGACTACGGGAGGGGGTTGGAAACATTCAGTACTTC
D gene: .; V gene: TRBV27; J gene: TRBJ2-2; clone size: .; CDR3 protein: CASSRIGTPPGGTGELFF; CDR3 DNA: TGTGCCAGCAGTAGGATCGGGACTCCTCCTGGTGGCACCGGGGAGCTGTTTTTT
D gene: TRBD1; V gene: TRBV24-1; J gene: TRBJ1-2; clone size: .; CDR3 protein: CATSDLQGGTGSGGYTF; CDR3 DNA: TGTGCCACCAGTGATTTGCAAGGGGGGACAGGGTCGGGTGGCTACACCTTC
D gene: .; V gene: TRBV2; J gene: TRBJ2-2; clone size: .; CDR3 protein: CASSAQGTGELFF; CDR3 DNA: TGTGCCAGCAGTGCCCAGGGAACCGGGGAGCTGTTTTTT
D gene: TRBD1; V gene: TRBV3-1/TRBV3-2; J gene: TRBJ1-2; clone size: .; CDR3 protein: CASSHQGVLSGYTF; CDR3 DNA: TGTGCCAGCAGCCACCAGGGGGTCCTGAGTGGCTACACCTTC
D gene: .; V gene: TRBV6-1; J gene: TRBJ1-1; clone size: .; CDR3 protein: CASSFLTGAFF; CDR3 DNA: TGTGCCAGCAGTTTTTTAACGGGAGCTTTCTTT
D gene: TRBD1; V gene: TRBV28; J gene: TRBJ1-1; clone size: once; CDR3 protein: CASSSGQRNTEAFF; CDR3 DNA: TGTGCCAGCAGTTCGGGACAGAGAAACACTGAAGCTTTCTTT
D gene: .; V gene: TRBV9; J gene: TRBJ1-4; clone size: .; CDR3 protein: CASSPVSTNEKLFF; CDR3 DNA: TGTGCCAGCAGCCCGGTCTCGACTAATGAAAAACTGTTTTTT